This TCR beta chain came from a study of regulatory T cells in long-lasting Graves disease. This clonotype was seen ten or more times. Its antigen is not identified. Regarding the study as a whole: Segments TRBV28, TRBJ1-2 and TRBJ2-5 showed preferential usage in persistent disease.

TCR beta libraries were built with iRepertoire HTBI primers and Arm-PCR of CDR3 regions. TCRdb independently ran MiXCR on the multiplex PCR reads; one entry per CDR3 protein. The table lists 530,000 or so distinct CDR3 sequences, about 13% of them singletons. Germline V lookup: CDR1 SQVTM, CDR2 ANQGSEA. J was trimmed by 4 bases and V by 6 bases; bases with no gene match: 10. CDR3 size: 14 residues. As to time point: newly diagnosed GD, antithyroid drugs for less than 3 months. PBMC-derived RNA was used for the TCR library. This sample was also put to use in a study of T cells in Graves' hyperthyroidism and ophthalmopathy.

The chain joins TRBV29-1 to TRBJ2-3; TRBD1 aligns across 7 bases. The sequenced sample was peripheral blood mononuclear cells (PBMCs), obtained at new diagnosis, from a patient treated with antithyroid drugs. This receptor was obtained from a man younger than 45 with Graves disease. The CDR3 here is CSVAVGDSPDTQYF. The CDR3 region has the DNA TGCAGCGTAGCCGTGGGGGACAGTCCAGATACGCAGTATTTT.